The 24 T cell receptor beta chains in this list originate from one sample, sequenced in a study of blood T cell repertoires in COVID-19. The table came from immunoSEQ multiplex PCR; TCRdb's copy has only in-frame clones and leaves some out. In the table there are more than 95,000 clones, about 91% of which are singletons. The source material was peripheral blood. The receptors come from a human donor in a cohort sampled during active COVID-19.

The chain is built from TRBV5-5 and TRBJ2-7, with 7 bases matching TRBD2. Germline V lookup: CDR1 SGHKS, CDR2 YYEKEE (reference sequence). J gave up 7 bases and V 3 bases, and 10 bases lay outside the gene matches. The CDR3 is 14 residues long. The CDR3 protein is CASSWGGALFEQYF. CDR3 DNA sequence: TGTGCCAGCAGCTGGGGGGGAGCCCTATTTGAGCAGTACTTC.

Comments on this clone: At one end the junction does not follow the germline gene, possibly because of a read error. The chain employs TRBV11-2 and TRBJ1-1; no reliable D call. Germline CDR1 reads SGHAT; CDR2 reads FQNNGV. This CDR3 contains 13 residues. CDR3 loop: CASSVDKNTEAFF. The DNA of the CDR3 is TGTGCCAGCAGCGTAGACAAGAACACTGAAGCTTTCTTT. The entire variable domain, with the rest obtained from reference TRBV11-2 and TRBJ1-1, is as follows: EAGVAQSPRYKIIEKRQSVAFWCNPISGHATLYWYQQILGQGPKLLIQFQNNGVVDDSQLPKDRFSAERLKGVDSTLKIQPAKLEDSAVYLCASSVDKNTEAFFGQGTRLTVV.

This rearrangement joins TRBV21-1 to TRBJ2-5; the D call of TRBD2 is as the table states it, not checked on the DNA. TRBV21-1 represents a pseudogene. The CDR3 spans 12 residues. Here the CDR3 DNA reads TGTGCCAGCAGAGGGGGGGAAGAGACCCAGTACTTC. Its translation is CASRGGEETQYF.

The gene calls are TRBV9 and TRBJ2-7; 7 nucleotides line up with TRBD2. V was pared by 4 bases and J by 0 bases, with 7 bases of the junction left unmatched. Germline V CDR1 and CDR2: SGDLS, YYNGEE. The CDR3 is made up of 15 amino acids. DNA of the CDR3: TGTGCCAGCAGCCCCACAGCGGGGAACTCCTACGAGCAGTACTTC. Its translation is CASSPTAGNSYEQYF.

The chain employs TRBV9 and TRBJ1-4; D perhaps matches TRBD1 (6 bases). Trimming shortened V by 0 bases and J by 1 base, and 16 bases separated the two germline ends. This CDR3 is built from 18 residues. Germline CDR1 reads SGDLS; CDR2 reads YYNGEE. CDR3 nucleotides: TGTGCCAGCAGCGTAGGGACCGGGGGGCACGTAACTAATGAAAAACTGTTTTTT. Its protein is CASSVGTGGHVTNEKLFF.

On this clone itself: This specimen includes other DNA sequences encoding the same CDR3. The chain is built from TRBV6-5 and TRBJ1-4; D remains ambiguous. Germline assignment: CDR1 MNHEY and CDR2 SVGAGI. The CDR3 contains 14 residues. The V end lost 5 bases, the J end lost 2 bases, and 9 bases lay between the germline ends. The chain's CDR3 is CASSRTVTNEKLFF. The CDR3 DNA follows: TGTGCCAGCAGTCGAACGGTGACTAATGAAAAACTGTTTTTT.

The CDR3 loop is CASSSGQGNSPLHF. The CDR3 DNA sequence: TGTGCCAGCAGTTCGGGACAGGGGAATTCACCCCTCCACTTT. V gene TRBV28 combines with J gene TRBJ1-6; 10 nucleotides agree with TRBD1. V lost 4 bases and J lost 7; bases outside the gene matches: 1. The CDR3 is 14 amino acids. CDR1 and CDR2 from the germline V gene are MDHEN and SYDVKM.

This clone was counted a few times. The gene calls are TRBV6-2 or TRBV6-3 and TRBJ2-7; no clear D gene. CDR1 and CDR2 (germline): MNHEY, SVGEGT. The CDR3 contains 13 residues. Trimming removed 6 bases from V and 1 base from J, with 10 bases in between. CDR3 sequence reads: CASSQLSSYEQYF. The CDR3 DNA reads as TGTGCCAGCAGCCAACTATCTTCCTACGAGCAGTACTTC.

This clone has a single count. The V and J genes are TRBV4-3 and TRBJ2-5; D call uncertain. V lost 0 bases, J lost 7 bases, and 15 bases lay in between. Germline V gene sequence: CDR1 LGHNA, CDR2 YSLEER. The length of the CDR3 is 15 residues. The CDR3 region is CASSQDQDTSRTQYF. The CDR3 DNA is TGCGCCAGCAGCCAAGATCAAGATACCTCGAGGACCCAGTACTTC.

This chain uses TRBV7-2 with TRBJ2-7; 8 bases match TRBD2. After removal of 2 bases from V and 5 bases from J, the junction contained 5 bases not matched to a gene. The CDR3 extends over 14 amino acids. CDR1 and CDR2 from the germline V gene are SGHTA and FQGNSA. The CDR3 DNA is TGTGCCAGCAGCTTATATAGCGGGACCCACGAGCAGTACTTC. Protein product: CASSLYSGTHEQYF.

The chain carries TRBV6-2 or TRBV6-3 and TRBJ2-3, with a weak D call TRBD2 (6 bases). The CDR3 runs 19 residues. Trimming shortened V by 0 bases and J by 8 bases, and 27 bases separated the two germline ends. The V gene's germline CDR1 is MNHEY and CDR2 SVGEGT. The CDR3 region is CASSYSVVIGGSFRGTQYF. The CDR3 DNA sequence: TGTGCCAGCAGTTACTCGGTAGTTATTGGGGGGTCGTTCCGAGGTACGCAGTATTTT.

The chain joins TRBV11-2 to TRBJ1-4, with TRBD1 identical over 8 bases. J was trimmed by 8 bases and V by 5 bases; bases with no gene match: 13. Germline loops: CDR1 SGHAT, CDR2 FQNNGV. The CDR3 runs to 16 residues. CDR3 sequence (DNA): TGTGCCAGCAGCCCCGATAGAGGACAGGGAGAAGAAAAACTGTTTTTT. Protein product: CASSPDRGQGEEKLFF.

V usage is TRBV29-1 and J usage is TRBJ2-7; 9 bases are shared with TRBD2. CDR1 is SQVTM, CDR2 ANQGSEA, per germline. CDR3 length equals 12 residues. With V trimmed by 3 bases and J by 3 bases, 0 bases remained unmatched. The CDR3 here is CSVETSGYEQYF. The CDR3 bases are TGCAGCGTTGAGACTAGCGGCTACGAGCAGTACTTC.

The chain joins TRBV11-2 to TRBJ1-2; D not certain. Trimming stripped 5 bases from V and 6 bases from J, with 16 bases between. The germline V gene encodes CDR1 SGHAT and CDR2 FQNNGV. The CDR3 is 14 amino acids. CDR3 sequence: CASSTLTPFDGYTF. The DNA of the CDR3 is TGTGCCAGCAGCACTCTTACCCCTTTTGATGGCTACACCTTC.

This clone was recorded once. The rearrangement uses TRBV15 and TRBJ1-1; D possibly corresponds to TRBD1 (5 bases). The length of the CDR3 is 15 residues. Trimming stripped 0 bases from V and 4 bases from J, with 12 bases between. The germline CDR1 and CDR2 sequences are LNHNV and YYDKDF (reference sequence). CDR3 amino acids: CATSRDRGGSTEAFF. The CDR3 DNA sequence: TGTGCCACCAGCAGAGACCGGGGGGGGAGCACTGAAGCTTTCTTT. The full variable domain, rest sourced from reference TRBV15 and TRBJ1-1, is DAMVIQNPRYQVTQFGKPVTLSCSQTLNHNVMYWYQQKSSQAPKLLFHYYDKDFNNEADTPDNFQSRRPNTSFCFLDIRSPGLGDTAMYLCATSRDRGGSTEAFFGQGTRLTVV.

The chain joins TRBV5-1 to TRBJ1-4; 8 bases fit TRBD1. V lost 8 bases to trimming and J lost 3 bases; unmatched junction nucleotides: 9. Germline V gene data show CDR1 as SGHRS and CDR2 as YFSETQ. The CDR3 has 15 residues. The CDR3 sequence: CASRSGGPSNEKLFF. The CDR3 bases are TGCGCCAGTCGATCAGGGGGCCCCTCTAATGAAAAACTGTTTTTT.

In this sample, this clone turned up a few times. The CDR3 region is CASSPGGAFSYNSPLHF. As DNA, the CDR3 is TGTGCCAGCAGCCCCGGCGGGGCCTTTTCTTATAATTCACCCCTCCACTTT. V gene TRBV7-9 combines with J gene TRBJ1-6; TRBD1 is a possible D gene (5 bases). The CDR3 extends over 17 amino acids. The ends were cut back, 5 bases at V and 4 bases at J, with 18 bases in the middle. Germline CDR1 and CDR2: SEHNR and FQNEAQ (reference sequence).

The V call is TRBV7-3, the J call TRBJ2-7; D possibly corresponds to TRBD2 (5 bases). Germline assignment: CDR1 SGHTA and CDR2 FQGTGA. V was pared by 1 base and J by 5 bases, with 15 bases between. This CDR3 spans 15 amino acids. CDR3 protein: CASSLNPGGPNEQYF. CDR3 DNA sequence: TGTGCCAGCAGCTTAAACCCTGGAGGACCTAACGAGCAGTACTTC.

The chain joins TRBV10-3 to TRBJ1-1; D not resolved. V dropped 4 bases and J dropped 1 base, with 19 bases sitting between them. Germline loops: CDR1 ENHRY, CDR2 SYGVKD. This CDR3 is 17 amino acids long. The CDR3 protein is CAISARYTSLTNTEAFF. DNA for the CDR3: TGTGCCATCAGTGCCCGATACACCTCGCTCACGAACACTGAAGCTTTCTTT.

The chain is built from TRBV19 and TRBJ1-1; TRBD1 matches at 12 bases. The trim removed 5 bases at V and 2 bases at J, leaving 6 bases unmatched. The germline V gene has CDR1 LNHDA and CDR2 SQIVND (reference sequence). The CDR3 loop spans 16 amino acids. The CDR3 here is CASSPGTGGFNTEAFF. CDR3 coding DNA: TGTGCCAGTAGTCCCGGGACAGGGGGCTTTAACACTGAAGCTTTCTTT.

J is TRBJ1-1 and V is TRBV30; D may be TRBD1 (5 bases). The length of the CDR3 is 13 residues. Germline V CDR1 and CDR2: GTSNPN, SVGIG (reference sequence). V was trimmed by 4 bases and J by 8 bases, leaving 17 bases between them. The CDR3 DNA reads TGTGCCTGGACTTGGGGGGACGGGCTAGAAGCTTTCTTT. Its protein product is CAWTWGDGLEAFF.

Concerning this clone: At one of its ends the junction is not consistent with the germline gene, which may arise from a read error. The chain is built from TRBV28 and TRBJ2-7; the D gene is possibly TRBD1 (6 bases). Germline V gene data show CDR1 as MDHEN and CDR2 as SYDVKM. The CDR3 extends over 11 amino acids. The DNA of the CDR3 is TGTGCCATCAGTGGGGGCCTTTGGCAGTACTTC. Its translation is CAISGGLWQYF.

The chain employs TRBV4-3 and TRBJ2-7; TRBD1 matches 10 bases. The germline V gene encodes CDR1 LGHNA and CDR2 YSLEER. Unmatched junction bases numbered 5, after V lost 4 bases and J lost 2 bases. This CDR3 comprises 15 residues. The CDR3 region is CASSPRTGGTYEQYF. DNA of the CDR3: TGCGCCAGCAGCCCCCGGACAGGGGGGACCTACGAGCAGTACTTC.

The CDR3 reads CASSHGTSGLTGELFF. The CDR3 nucleotides read TGTGCCAGCAGCCACGGGACTAGCGGGCTTACCGGGGAGCTGTTTTTT. V usage is TRBV4-2 and J usage is TRBJ2-2; 12 bases are shared with TRBD2. With V trimmed by 3 bases and J by 5 bases, 4 bases remained unmatched. Germline CDR1 is LGHNA and CDR2 is YNFKEQ. This CDR3 is 16 amino acids long.